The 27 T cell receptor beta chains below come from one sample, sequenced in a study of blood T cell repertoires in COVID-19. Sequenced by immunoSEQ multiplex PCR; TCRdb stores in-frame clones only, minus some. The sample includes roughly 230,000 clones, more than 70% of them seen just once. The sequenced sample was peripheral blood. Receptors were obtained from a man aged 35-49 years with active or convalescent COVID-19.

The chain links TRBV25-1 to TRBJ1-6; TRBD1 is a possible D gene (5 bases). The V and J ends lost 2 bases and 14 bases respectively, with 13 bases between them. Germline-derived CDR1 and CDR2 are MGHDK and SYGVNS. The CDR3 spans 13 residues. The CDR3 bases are TGTGCCAGCAGTGAAGTGGCGGGGGTGGCCCTCCACTTT. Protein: CASSEVAGVALHF.

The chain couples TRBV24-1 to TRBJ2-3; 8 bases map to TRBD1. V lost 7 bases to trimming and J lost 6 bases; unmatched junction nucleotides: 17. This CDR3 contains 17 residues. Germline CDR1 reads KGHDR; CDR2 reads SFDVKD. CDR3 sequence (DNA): TGTGCCACCAGGCCATCTGGACAGGGAGGACAGTCGGATACGCAGTATTTT. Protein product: CATRPSGQGGQSDTQYF.

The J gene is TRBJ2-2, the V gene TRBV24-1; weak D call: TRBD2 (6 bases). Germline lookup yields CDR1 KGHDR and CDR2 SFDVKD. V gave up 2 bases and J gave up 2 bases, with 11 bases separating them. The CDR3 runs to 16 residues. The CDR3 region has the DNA TGTGCCACCAGTGATTCCGGGGGTCCTAACACCGGGGAGCTGTTTTTT. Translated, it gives CATSDSGGPNTGELFF.

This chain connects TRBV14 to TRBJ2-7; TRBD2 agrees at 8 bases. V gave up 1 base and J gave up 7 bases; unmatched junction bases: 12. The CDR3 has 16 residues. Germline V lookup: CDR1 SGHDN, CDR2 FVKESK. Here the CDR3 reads CASSQGHSGGTREQYF. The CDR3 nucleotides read TGTGCCAGCAGCCAAGGCCACTCCGGGGGGACTAGGGAGCAGTACTTC.

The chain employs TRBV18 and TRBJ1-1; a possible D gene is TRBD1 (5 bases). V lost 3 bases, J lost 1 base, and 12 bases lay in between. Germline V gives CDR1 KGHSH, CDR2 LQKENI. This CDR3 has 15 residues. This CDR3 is CASSPGLTENTEAFF. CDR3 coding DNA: TGTGCCAGCTCACCGGGTCTGACAGAGAACACTGAAGCTTTCTTT.

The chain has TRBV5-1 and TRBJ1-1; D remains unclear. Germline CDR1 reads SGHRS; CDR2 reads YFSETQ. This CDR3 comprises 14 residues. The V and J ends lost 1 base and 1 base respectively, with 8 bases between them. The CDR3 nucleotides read TGCGCCAGCAGCTTGATGACTGAGAACACTGAAGCTTTCTTT. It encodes CASSLMTENTEAFF.

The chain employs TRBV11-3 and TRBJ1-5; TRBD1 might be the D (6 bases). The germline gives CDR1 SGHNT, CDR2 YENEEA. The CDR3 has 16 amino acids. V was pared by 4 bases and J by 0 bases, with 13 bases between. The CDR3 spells CASSSRTAYSNQPQHF. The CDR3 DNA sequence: TGTGCCAGCAGCTCCCGGACAGCTTATAGCAATCAGCCCCAGCATTTT.

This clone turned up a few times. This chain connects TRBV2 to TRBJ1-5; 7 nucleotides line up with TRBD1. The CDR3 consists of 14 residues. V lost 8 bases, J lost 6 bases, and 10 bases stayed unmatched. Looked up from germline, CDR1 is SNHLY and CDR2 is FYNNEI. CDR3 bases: TGTGCCAGCGGGTTGGACAGGTCGGGTCAGCCCCAGCATTTT. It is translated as CASGLDRSGQPQHF. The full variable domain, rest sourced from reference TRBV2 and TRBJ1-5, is EPEVTQTPSHQVTQMGQEVILRCVPISNHLYFYWYRQILGQKVEFLVSFYNNEISEKSEIFDDQFSVERPDGSNFTLKIRSTKLEDSAMYFCASGLDRSGQPQHFGDGTRLSIL.

The CDR3 spells CASSQKRAPTNEKLFF. CDR3 nucleotide sequence: TGTGCCAGCAGCCAAAAGAGAGCGCCAACTAATGAAAAACTGTTTTTT. The rearrangement links TRBV3-1 (or the pseudogene TRBV3-2) to TRBJ1-4; D is ambiguous. In germline, CDR1 is LGHDT, CDR2 YNNKEL (reference sequence). V was shortened by 2 bases and J by 0 bases, with 10 bases between the two germline ends. This CDR3 comprises 16 residues.

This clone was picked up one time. The CDR3 here is CASSAYPQGTSYGYTF. The CDR3 nucleotides are TGTGCCAGCAGCGCCTACCCCCAGGGGACAAGCTATGGCTACACCTTC. This chain links TRBV9 with TRBJ1-2; a weak D match, TRBD1 (6 bases). Germline V lookup: CDR1 SGDLS, CDR2 YYNGEE. V lost 3 bases to trimming and J lost 4 bases, with 19 bases between them. The CDR3 length is 16 residues.

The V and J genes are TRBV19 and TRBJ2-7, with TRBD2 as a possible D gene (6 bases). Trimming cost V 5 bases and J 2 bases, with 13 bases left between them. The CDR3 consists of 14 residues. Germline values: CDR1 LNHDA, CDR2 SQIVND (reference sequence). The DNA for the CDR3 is TGTGCCAGTAGTCACCCGGGACTGACCTACGAGCAGTACTTC. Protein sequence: CASSHPGLTYEQYF.

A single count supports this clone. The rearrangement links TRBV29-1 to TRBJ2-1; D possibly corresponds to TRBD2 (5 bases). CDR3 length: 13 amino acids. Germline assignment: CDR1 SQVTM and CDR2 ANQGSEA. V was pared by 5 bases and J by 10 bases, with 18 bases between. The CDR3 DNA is TGCAGCGTTCGGTGGGGTTTAGCGAGCGAGCAGTTCTTC. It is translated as CSVRWGLASEQFF.

CDR3 nucleotide sequence: TGTGCCACCACTGGACAGGGCTATGGCTACACCTTC. This codes for CATTGQGYGYTF. The chain carries TRBV19 and TRBJ1-2; 8 bases agree with TRBD1. The V gene end was trimmed by 10 bases and the J gene end by 4 bases; junction bases not matched to a gene: 5. The germline CDR1 and CDR2 sequences are LNHDA and SQIVND (reference sequence). CDR3 length: 12 residues.

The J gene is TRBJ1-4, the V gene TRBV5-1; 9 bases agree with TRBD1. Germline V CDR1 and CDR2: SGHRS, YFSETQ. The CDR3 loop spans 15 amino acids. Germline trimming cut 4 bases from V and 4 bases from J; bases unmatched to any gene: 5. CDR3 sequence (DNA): TGCGCCAGCAGCGATGAGACAGGGGGTAATGAAAAACTGTTTTTT. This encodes CASSDETGGNEKLFF.

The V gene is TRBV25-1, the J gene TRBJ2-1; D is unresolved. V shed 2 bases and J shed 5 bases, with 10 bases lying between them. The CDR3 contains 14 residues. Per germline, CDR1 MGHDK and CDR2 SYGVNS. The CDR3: CASSEGPGNNEQFF. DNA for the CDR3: TGTGCCAGCAGTGAAGGCCCAGGTAACAATGAGCAGTTCTTC.

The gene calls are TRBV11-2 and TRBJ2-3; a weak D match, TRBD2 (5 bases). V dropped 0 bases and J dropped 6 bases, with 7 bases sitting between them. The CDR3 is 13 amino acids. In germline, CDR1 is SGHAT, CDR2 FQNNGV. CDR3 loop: CASSLDWRDTQYF. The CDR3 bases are TGTGCCAGCAGCTTAGATTGGAGGGATACGCAGTATTTT.

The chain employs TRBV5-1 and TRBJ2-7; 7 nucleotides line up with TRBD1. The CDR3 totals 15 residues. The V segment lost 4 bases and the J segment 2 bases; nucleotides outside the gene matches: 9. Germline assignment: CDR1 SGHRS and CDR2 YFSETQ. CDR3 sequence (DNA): TGCGCCAGCAGCCTATTGGGACAGACCACCTACGAGCAGTACTTC. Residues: CASSLLGQTTYEQYF.

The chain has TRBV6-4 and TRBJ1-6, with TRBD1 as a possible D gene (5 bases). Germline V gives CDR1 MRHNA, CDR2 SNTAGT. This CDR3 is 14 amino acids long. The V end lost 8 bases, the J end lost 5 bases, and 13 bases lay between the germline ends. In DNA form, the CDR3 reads TGTGCCAGCCGCAACCTCAGGGATAATTCACCCCTCCACTTT. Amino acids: CASRNLRDNSPLHF.

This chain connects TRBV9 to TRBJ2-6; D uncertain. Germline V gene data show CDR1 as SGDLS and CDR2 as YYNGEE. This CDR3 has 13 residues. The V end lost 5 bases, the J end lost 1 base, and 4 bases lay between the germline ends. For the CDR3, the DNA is TGTGCCAGCAGTAGATCTGGGGCCAACGTCCTGACTTTC. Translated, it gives CASSRSGANVLTF.

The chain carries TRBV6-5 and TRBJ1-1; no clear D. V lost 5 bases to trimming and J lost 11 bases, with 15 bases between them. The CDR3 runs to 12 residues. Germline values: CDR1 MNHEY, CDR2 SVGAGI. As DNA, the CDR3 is TGTGCCAGCAGTCGGAAGAACGGGGAGGCTTTCTTT. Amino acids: CASSRKNGEAFF.

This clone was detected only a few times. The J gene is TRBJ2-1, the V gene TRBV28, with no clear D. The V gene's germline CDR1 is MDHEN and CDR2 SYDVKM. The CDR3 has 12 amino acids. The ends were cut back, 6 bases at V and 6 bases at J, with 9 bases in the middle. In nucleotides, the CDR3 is TGTGCCAGCAGACTTACCCCCAATGAGCAGTTCTTC. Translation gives CASRLTPNEQFF.

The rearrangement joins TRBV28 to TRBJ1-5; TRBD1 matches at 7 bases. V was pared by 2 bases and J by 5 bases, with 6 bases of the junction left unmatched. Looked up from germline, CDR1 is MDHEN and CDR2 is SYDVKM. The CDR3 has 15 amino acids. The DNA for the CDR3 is TGTGCCAGCAGTTTACGACAGGGTAATTATCAGCCCCAGCATTTT. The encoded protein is CASSLRQGNYQPQHF.

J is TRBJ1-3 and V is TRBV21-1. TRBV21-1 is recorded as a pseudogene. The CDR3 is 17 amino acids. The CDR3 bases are TGTGCCAGCAGCCCCAGGTTGGGGAACTGCCGGGCGGGCACCATATATTTT. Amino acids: CASSPRLGNCRAGTIYF.

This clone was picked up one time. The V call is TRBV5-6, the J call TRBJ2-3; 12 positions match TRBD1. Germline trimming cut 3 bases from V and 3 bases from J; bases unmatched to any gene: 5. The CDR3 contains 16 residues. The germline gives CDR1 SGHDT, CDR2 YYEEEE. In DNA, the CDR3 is TGTGCCAGCAGCTACCGGGACAGGGGGCGTACAGATACGCAGTATTTT. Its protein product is CASSYRDRGRTDTQYF.

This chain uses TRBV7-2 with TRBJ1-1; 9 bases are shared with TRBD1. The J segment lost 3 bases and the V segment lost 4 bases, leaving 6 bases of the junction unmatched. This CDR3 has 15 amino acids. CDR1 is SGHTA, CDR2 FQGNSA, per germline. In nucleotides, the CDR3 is TGTGCCAGCAGCTCGAACAGGGGGCGCGACACTGAAGCTTTCTTT. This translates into CASSSNRGRDTEAFF.

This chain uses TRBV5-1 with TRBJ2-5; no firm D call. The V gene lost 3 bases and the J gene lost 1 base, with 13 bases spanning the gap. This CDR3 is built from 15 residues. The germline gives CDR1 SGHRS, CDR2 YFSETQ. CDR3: CASSSTLGGQETQYF. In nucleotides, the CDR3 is TGCGCCAGCAGCTCCACCCTAGGCGGCCAAGAGACCCAGTACTTC.

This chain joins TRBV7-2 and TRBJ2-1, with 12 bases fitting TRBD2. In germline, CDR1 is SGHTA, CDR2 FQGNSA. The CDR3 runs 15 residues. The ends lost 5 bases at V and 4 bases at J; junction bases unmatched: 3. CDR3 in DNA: TGTGCCAGCAGCGCCACTAGCGGGGGGTACAATGAGCAGTTCTTC. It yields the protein CASSATSGGYNEQFF.